What follows are 6 T cell receptor beta chains derived from one specimen sequenced in a study of blood T cell repertoires in COVID-19. Generated by immunoSEQ multiplex PCR, the TCRdb table keeps only in-frame clones and is missing some. The sample holds 200,000 or so clones, roughly 90% seen once. The sequencing input was peripheral blood. All receptors come from a woman in her 70s with acute or convalescent COVID-19.

The chain is built from TRBV19 and TRBJ1-2; the match to TRBD1 covers 9 bases. After removal of 5 bases from V and 2 bases from J, the junction contained 6 bases not matched to a gene. Germline CDR1 is LNHDA and CDR2 is SQIVND (reference sequence). This CDR3 contains 15 residues. DNA of the CDR3: TGTGCCAGTAGTTTAAGGACAGGGGTAAACTATGGCTACACCTTC. Its translation is CASSLRTGVNYGYTF. Full variable domain (remainder filled in from reference TRBV19 and TRBJ1-2): DGGITQSPKYLFRKEGQNVTLSCEQNLNHDAMYWYRQDPGQGLRLIYYSQIVNDFQKGDIAEGYSVSREKKESFPLTVTSAQKNPTAFYLCASSLRTGVNYGYTFGSGTRLTVV.

CDR3 sequence reads: CASSIVGGSGNTIYF. The CDR3, as DNA: TGTGCCAGTAGTATAGTTGGGGGGTCGGGAAACACCATATATTTT. The rearrangement links TRBV19 to TRBJ1-3, with a possible D match to TRBD1 (5 bases). V lost 1 base and J 4 bases, leaving 11 bases between the germline ends. Germline V gene data show CDR1 as LNHDA and CDR2 as SQIVND (reference sequence). The CDR3 has 15 residues.

This clone appeared once. V and J are TRBV19 and TRBJ2-3, with 7 positions matching TRBD2. Trimming removed 2 bases from V and 2 bases from J; junction bases left unmatched: 10. CDR1 is LNHDA, CDR2 SQIVND, per germline (reference sequence). The CDR3 extends over 17 amino acids. Here the CDR3 reads CASSINPLAVSTDTQYF. The CDR3 nucleotides are TGTGCCAGTAGTATAAATCCGCTAGCGGTCTCCACAGATACGCAGTATTTT.

This sequence joins TRBV27 and TRBJ1-2; D uncertain. There are 12 residues in the CDR3. From germline, CDR1 is MNHEY and CDR2 SMNVEV (reference sequence). V gave up 6 bases and J gave up 7 bases, with 12 bases separating them. This CDR3 reads CASSPGETGYTF. The DNA for the CDR3 is TGTGCCAGCAGCCCCGGAGAGACTGGCTACACCTTC.

The gene calls are TRBV6-5 and TRBJ2-5; 10 nucleotides match TRBD2. CDR1 is MNHEY and CDR2 is SVGAGI in the germline V gene. The V gene end was trimmed by 6 bases and the J gene end by 4 bases; junction bases not matched to a gene: 5. The CDR3 consists of 14 residues. The CDR3 here is CASRERGGTETQYF. In DNA form, the CDR3 reads TGTGCCAGCAGAGAGCGGGGGGGCACAGAGACCCAGTACTTC.

The chain carries TRBV11-3 and TRBJ2-1, with D uncertain. Germline CDR1 reads SGHNT; CDR2 reads YENEEA. The CDR3 is 13 amino acids. V was clipped by 7 bases and J by 8 bases, with 15 bases between them. The CDR3 DNA reads as TGTGCCAGCAAACGATCTTTTCAGGATGAGCAGTTCTTC. Residues: CASKRSFQDEQFF.